This TCR beta chain was identified in a study of T cell responses to AZD1222 COVID-19 vaccine. The V end was cut by 8 bases, the J end by 7 bases, with 11 bases between. Germline V gene data show CDR1 as WSHSY and CDR2 as SAAADI. The CDR3 loop spans 12 amino acids. Study outcomes and limitations: Clonal diversity may have been underestimated, and the donors were mostly white British, with more females than males. As reported, nearly half of all spike-specific TCRs target variant regions that are unmutated. Seropositivity was recorded at baseline in only 6 or 7 AZD1222 recipients. Repertoire sampling was restricted to post-peak T cell response timepoints.

Clones were read by immunoSEQ multiplex PCR, and TCRdb kept only the in-frame ones, dropping some. Of roughly 100,000 clones listed, approximately 84% were seen once; the top ten hold 14%. Worth noting for this clone: Its specificity is not known.

The sequence was obtained from an adult who received the AZD1222 COVID-19 vaccine. The sequences come from peripheral blood, collected 28 days after the second AZD1222 dose. The chain combines TRBV10-2 with TRBJ1-4, with D perhaps matching TRBD1 (6 bases). For the CDR3, the DNA is TGCGCCAGCTCACAGGGACTTGAAAAACTGTTTTTT. It translates to CASSQGLEKLFF.